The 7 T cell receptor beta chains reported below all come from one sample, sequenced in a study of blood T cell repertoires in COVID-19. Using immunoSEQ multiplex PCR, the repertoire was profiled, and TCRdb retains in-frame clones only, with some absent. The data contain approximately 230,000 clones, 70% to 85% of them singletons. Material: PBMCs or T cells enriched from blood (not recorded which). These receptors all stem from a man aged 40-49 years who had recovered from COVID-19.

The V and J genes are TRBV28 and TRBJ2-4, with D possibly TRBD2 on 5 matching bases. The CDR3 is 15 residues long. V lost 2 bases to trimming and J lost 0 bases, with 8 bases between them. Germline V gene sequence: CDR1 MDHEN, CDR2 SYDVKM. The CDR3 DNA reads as TGTGCCAGCAGTTTACCCGGGGTAGCCAAAAACATTCAGTACTTC. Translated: CASSLPGVAKNIQYF. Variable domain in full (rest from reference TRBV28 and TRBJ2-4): DVKVTQSSRYLVKRTGEKVFLECVQDMDHENMFWYRQDPGLGLRLIYFSYDVKMKEKGDIPEGYSVSREKKERFSLILESASTNQTSMYLCASSLPGVAKNIQYFGAGTRLSVL.

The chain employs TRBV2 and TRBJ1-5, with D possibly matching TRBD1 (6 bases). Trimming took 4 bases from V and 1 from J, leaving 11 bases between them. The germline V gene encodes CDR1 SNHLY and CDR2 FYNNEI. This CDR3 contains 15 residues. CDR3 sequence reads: CASSVVQGSNQPQHF. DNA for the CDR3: TGTGCCAGCAGTGTAGTACAGGGAAGCAATCAGCCCCAGCATTTT.

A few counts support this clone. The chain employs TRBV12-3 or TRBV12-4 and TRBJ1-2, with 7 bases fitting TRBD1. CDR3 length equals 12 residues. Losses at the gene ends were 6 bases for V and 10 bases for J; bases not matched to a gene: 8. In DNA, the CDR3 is TGTGCCAGCAGCCGGGACAGCTGGACCTACACCTTC. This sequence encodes CASSRDSWTYTF.

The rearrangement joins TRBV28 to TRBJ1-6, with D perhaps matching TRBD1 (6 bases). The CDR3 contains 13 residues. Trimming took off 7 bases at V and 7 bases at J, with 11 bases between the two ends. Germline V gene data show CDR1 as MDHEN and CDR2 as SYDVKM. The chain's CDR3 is CASINRVNSPLHF. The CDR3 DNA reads TGTGCCAGCATTAACAGGGTAAATTCACCCCTCCACTTT.

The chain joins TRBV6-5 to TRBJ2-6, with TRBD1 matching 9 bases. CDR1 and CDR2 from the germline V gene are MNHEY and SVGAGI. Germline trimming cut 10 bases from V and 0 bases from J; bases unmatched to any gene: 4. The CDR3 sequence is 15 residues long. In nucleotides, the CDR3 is TGTGCCATGGGACAGGGAGTCTCTGGGGCCAACGTCCTGACTTTC. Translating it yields CAMGQGVSGANVLTF.

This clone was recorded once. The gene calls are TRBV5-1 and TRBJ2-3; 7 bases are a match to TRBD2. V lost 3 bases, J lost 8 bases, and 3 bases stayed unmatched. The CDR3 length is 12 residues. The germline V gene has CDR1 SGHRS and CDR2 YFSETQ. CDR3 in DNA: TGCGCCAGCAGCTCCGGGGAGGGTACGCAGTATTTT. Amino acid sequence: CASSSGEGTQYF. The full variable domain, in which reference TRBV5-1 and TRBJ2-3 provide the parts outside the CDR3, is KAGVTQTPRYLIKTRGQQVTLSCSPISGHRSVSWYQQTPGQGLQFLFEYFSETQRNKGNFPGRFSGRQFSNSRSEMNVSTLELGDSALYLCASSSGEGTQYFGPGTRLTVL.

DNA for the CDR3: TGTGCCAGCAGCAATCCGGGGTCCCAACTAGAATGCTCCTACAATGAGCAGTTCTTC. Its translation is CASSNPGSQLECSYNEQFF. The chain uses TRBV21-1 and TRBJ2-1; TRBD2, the table's D call, lacks a check against the DNA. TRBV21-1 is described as a pseudogene. The CDR3 spans 19 residues.